This T cell receptor beta chain was identified during a study of CD8+CD57+ T cells in acquired aplastic anemia. Study background: DNA per sorted CD4+ or CD8+ sample ranged 0.2 to 27.4 ug, averaging about 3 ug. Study results and limitations: Patients and controls had in common twenty-nine CD8+ CDR3 sequences.

The table lists this clonotype with many counts. Its target is not known. Genomic DNA was employed as the template in profiling TCR beta VDJ and CDR3. MiXCR, applied by TCRdb to the reads, yields one record per CDR3 protein. The data show 200,000 to 250,000 distinct CDR3 sequences, with 34% seen just once and around 1.1% held by the top ten. The CDR3 consists of 13 residues. Losses at the gene ends were 7 bases for V and 4 bases for J; bases not matched to a gene: 6. In germline, CDR1 is LGHDT, CDR2 YNNKEL (reference sequence). V gene TRBV3-1 combines with J gene TRBJ1-2; 7 nucleotides align to TRBD1. This sequence was found in a human donor in good health, serving as a control. Sequenced sample: sorted CD4+, CD8+, or CD8+CD57+ T cells (not recorded which) from PBMCs. CDR3 bases: TGTGCCAGCAACCTACAGGGGACCTATGGCTACACCTTC. Residues: CASNLQGTYGYTF.